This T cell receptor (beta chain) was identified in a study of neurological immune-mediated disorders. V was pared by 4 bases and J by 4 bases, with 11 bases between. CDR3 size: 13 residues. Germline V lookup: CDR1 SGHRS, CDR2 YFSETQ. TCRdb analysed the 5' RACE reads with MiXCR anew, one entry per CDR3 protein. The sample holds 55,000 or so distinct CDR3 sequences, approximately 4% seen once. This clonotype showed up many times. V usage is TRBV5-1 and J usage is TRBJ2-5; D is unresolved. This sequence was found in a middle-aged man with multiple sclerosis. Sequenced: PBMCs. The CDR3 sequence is CASSEQPRETQYF. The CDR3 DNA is TGCGCCAGCAGCGAACAGCCCCGAGAGACCCAGTACTTC.